This T cell receptor (beta chain) derives from a study of read filtering for tumor transcriptome and immune sequencing. This library used approximately 0.4 ug RNA and molecular barcoded adaptors spanning alpha/delta and beta/gamma chains. MiXCR was run by TCRdb on the reads, yielding one entry per CDR3 protein. The table records more than 100,000 distinct CDR3 sequences, 13% of them present only once. This clonotype was detected ten times or more. The CDR3 has 14 residues. Per germline, CDR1 MNHNY and CDR2 SVGAGI (reference sequence). V lost 6 bases, J lost 4 bases, and 3 bases stayed unmatched. The chain employs TRBV6-6 and TRBJ2-3; 11 bases are shared with TRBD1. Material: a population of CD138-negative cells sorted from bone marrow. This TCR derives from a donor aged 40 or over with multiple myeloma. The CDR3 DNA reads TGTGCCAGCAGCCCGGGACAGGGGGCAGATACGCAGTATTTT. Its protein product is CASSPGQGADTQYF.